These 26 T cell receptor beta chains share one sample of origin, sequenced in a study of CD8+CD57+ T cells in acquired aplastic anemia. The patients chosen for sequencing had shown expansion of CD8+CD57+ cells (detected by flow cytometry). Genomic DNA was employed as the template in profiling TCR beta VDJ and CDR3. MiXCR, run by TCRdb on the reads, gives a single entry per CDR3 protein. The profile shows 200,000 or so distinct CDR3 sequences, approximately 51% of them singletons. Specimen: sorted CD4+, CD8+, or CD8+CD57+ T cells (not recorded which) from PBMCs. The receptors stem from a human donor with aplastic anemia.

V usage is TRBV25-1 and J usage is TRBJ1-1; D uncertain. V was trimmed by 4 bases and J by 4 bases, leaving 10 bases between them. The CDR3 has 13 amino acids. Germline CDR1 reads MGHDK; CDR2 reads SYGVNS. CDR3 in DNA: TGTGCCAGCAGTGTGGGTAAGTCCACTGAAGCTTTCTTT. Translating it yields CASSVGKSTEAFF.

This clonotype was seen a handful of times. This may be a read error: a much more frequent sequence differs by one nucleotide. This chain joins TRBV20-1 and TRBJ1-1; D might be TRBD1 (5 bases). The CDR3 sequence is 15 residues long. The germline V gene encodes CDR1 DFQATT and CDR2 SNEGSKA (reference sequence). The CDR3 spells CSARPPGGLNTEASF. The DNA of the CDR3 is TGCAGTGCTAGACCCCCGGGGGGGTTGAACACTGAAGCTTCCTTT.

This clonotype appeared many times. The rearrangement uses TRBV15 and TRBJ2-3; TRBD2 aligns across 9 bases. CDR3 size: 17 residues. Germline lookup yields CDR1 LNHNV and CDR2 YYDKDF (reference sequence). The trim removed 0 bases at V and 6 bases at J, leaving 10 bases unmatched. CDR3: CATSRDQGGGAADTQYF. In DNA form, the CDR3 reads TGTGCCACCAGCAGAGATCAAGGCGGGGGGGCGGCGGATACGCAGTATTTT. The entire variable domain, with the rest obtained from reference TRBV15 and TRBJ2-3, is as follows: DAMVIQNPRYQVTQFGKPVTLSCSQTLNHNVMYWYQQKSSQAPKLLFHYYDKDFNNEADTPDNFQSRRPNTSFCFLDIRSPGLGDTAMYLCATSRDQGGGAADTQYFGPGTRLTVL.

There are many counts of this clonotype. Here the CDR3 reads CASSSLGPSNYGYTF. Here the CDR3 DNA reads TGTGCCAGCAGCTCTCTGGGGCCTTCTAACTATGGCTACACCTTC. V usage is TRBV5-6 and J usage is TRBJ1-2; possible D gene TRBD1, 5 bases. The CDR3 extends over 15 amino acids. The V end was cut by 3 bases, the J end by 0 bases, with 12 bases between. The germline gives CDR1 SGHDT, CDR2 YYEEEE.

The chain links TRBV3-1 to TRBJ1-1; D gene ambiguous. V was clipped by 1 base and J by 0 bases, with 9 bases between them. This CDR3 has 15 amino acids. The germline V gene encodes CDR1 LGHDT and CDR2 YNNKEL (reference sequence). The CDR3 DNA reads as TGTGCCAGCAGCCAAGTTCCCCGAATGAACACTGAAGCTTTCTTT. Translation: CASSQVPRMNTEAFF.

This clonotype was observed many times. V gene TRBV7-9 combines with J gene TRBJ2-7; D might be TRBD1 (6 bases). This CDR3 region has 14 residues. V was clipped by 4 bases and J by 2 bases, with 12 bases between them. The germline V gene has CDR1 SEHNR and CDR2 FQNEAQ (reference sequence). The CDR3 protein is CASSSGVPPYEQYF. The CDR3 region has the DNA TGTGCCAGCAGCTCAGGGGTGCCCCCCTACGAGCAGTACTTC.

The rearrangement uses TRBV2 and TRBJ1-4; 7 bases map to TRBD1. V shed 6 bases, J shed 5 bases, and the junction held 6 bases outside the gene matches. There are 14 residues in the CDR3. Germline V gene lookup returns CDR1 SNHLY and CDR2 FYNNEI. DNA of the CDR3: TGTGCCAGCAGCCGAGGGACAGAAAATGAAAAACTGTTTTTT. Translation: CASSRGTENEKLFF.

Concerning this clonotype: One base away lies a much larger clone, so this may be a sequencing read error. The V call is TRBV12-3 or TRBV12-4, the J call TRBJ2-1; D perhaps matches TRBD2 (6 bases). This CDR3 spans 15 amino acids. The germline V and J ends were trimmed by 4 bases and 9 bases, with 19 bases remaining between them. The DNA for the CDR3 is TGTGCCAGCAGTTCTTCAGGGAGGTCCGCGAGTGAGCAGTTCTTC. Residues: CASSSSGRSASEQFF.

This clonotype was detected ten times or more. The rearrangement joins TRBV19 to TRBJ2-7, with TRBD1 matching 7 bases. Germline V lookup: CDR1 LNHDA, CDR2 SQIVND (reference sequence). This CDR3 has 15 residues. The V and J ends lost 1 base and 5 bases, in that order; junction bases with no gene match: 8. The CDR3 DNA reads TGTGCCAGTAGTATAGGGTCGACAGGGCTCGACGAGCAGTACTTC. It translates to CASSIGSTGLDEQYF.

The table lists this clonotype with a few counts. The CDR3 here is CATKLTGANSPLHF. The CDR3, as DNA: TGTGCCACTAAATTGACAGGGGCTAATTCACCCCTCCACTTT. This rearrangement joins TRBV15 to TRBJ1-6; 8 bases fit TRBD1. The CDR3 has 14 amino acids. V gave up 9 bases and J gave up 6 bases; unmatched junction bases: 7. Germline-derived CDR1 and CDR2 are LNHNV and YYDKDF (reference sequence).

This chain uses TRBV25-1 with TRBJ1-6, with a weak D call TRBD1 (5 bases). From germline, CDR1 is MGHDK and CDR2 SYGVNS. The CDR3 sequence is 15 residues long. V was cut by 0 bases and J by 7 bases, with 10 bases left in between. CDR3 DNA sequence: TGTGCCAGCAGTGAATATGGCAGGGCCAATTCACCCCTCCACTTT. It encodes CASSEYGRANSPLHF. The entire variable domain, with the rest obtained from reference TRBV25-1 and TRBJ1-6, is as follows: EADIYQTPRYLVIGTGKKITLECSQTMGHDKMYWYQQDPGMELHLIHYSYGVNSTEKGDLSSESTVSRIRTEHFPLTLESARPSHTSQYLCASSEYGRANSPLHFGNGTRLTVT.

The chain has TRBV5-1 and TRBJ1-5; D is ambiguous. V was trimmed by 4 bases and J by 3 bases, leaving 17 bases between them. In germline, CDR1 is SGHRS, CDR2 YFSETQ. This CDR3 is built from 16 residues. The DNA for the CDR3 is TGCGCCAGCAGCGCCTCGGGTTTCCCCTACAATCAGCCCCAGCATTTT. It is translated as CASSASGFPYNQPQHF.

The chain uses TRBV2 and TRBJ2-5; possibly TRBD2 for D (6 bases). In germline, CDR1 is SNHLY, CDR2 FYNNEI. With 0 bases removed from V and 5 bases from J, the gap between germline ends came to 13 bases. The CDR3 covers 15 residues. The CDR3 bases are TGTGCCAGCAGTGAAGCGCTTCGGGGGAAGGAGACCCAGTACTTC. It encodes CASSEALRGKETQYF.

The CDR3 DNA follows: TGCAGTGCCTATGGCAGCCAGGGGGCAACTTCACCCCTCCACTTT. As protein: CSAYGSQGATSPLHF. The chain is built from TRBV20-1 and TRBJ1-6; 8 bases align to TRBD1. Germline V lookup: CDR1 DFQATT, CDR2 SNEGSKA (reference sequence). V lost 6 bases and J lost 9; bases outside the gene matches: 13. The CDR3 loop spans 15 amino acids.

The chain employs TRBV7-9 and TRBJ1-3; the D is unclear. The CDR3 covers 14 residues. The ends were cut back, 1 base at V and 4 bases at J, with 8 bases in the middle. Germline V gives CDR1 SEHNR, CDR2 FQNEAQ (reference sequence). Here the CDR3 DNA reads TGTGCCAGCAGCTTAGTCGTAGGGGGAAACACCATATATTTT. As protein: CASSLVVGGNTIYF.

This clonotype was seen at least ten times. The CDR3 region is CASSSPGEETQYF. In nucleotides, the CDR3 is TGCGCCAGCAGCTCACCGGGGGAAGAGACCCAGTACTTC. This chain joins TRBV5-1 and TRBJ2-5; possible D gene TRBD2, 6 bases. This CDR3 has 13 residues. Germline CDR1 reads SGHRS; CDR2 reads YFSETQ. Trimming took off 3 bases at V and 3 bases at J, with 9 bases between the two ends. Using reference TRBV5-1 and TRBJ2-5 for the parts outside the CDR3, the full variable domain is KAGVTQTPRYLIKTRGQQVTLSCSPISGHRSVSWYQQTPGQGLQFLFEYFSETQRNKGNFPGRFSGRQFSNSRSEMNVSTLELGDSALYLCASSSPGEETQYFGPGTRLLVL.

Worth noting for this clonotype: This is likely a read error, given that the CDR3 carries no conserved phenylalanine or tryptophan at its end. Because the CDR3's place on the DNA is in doubt, the DNA is left out and the CDR3 is given as listed by TCRdb. The V call is TRBV7-2, the J call TRBJ1-4. Both ends counted, the CDR3 spans 8 residues. The germline gives CDR1 SGHTA, CDR2 FQGNSA. This CDR3 is CASSLNSG.

Worth noting for this clonotype: A junction boundary mismatches the germline segment, possibly from a read error. This chain uses TRBV6-1 with TRBJ2-1; D unclear. The CDR3 has 12 amino acids. Germline assignment: CDR1 MNHNS and CDR2 SASEGT. The DNA for the CDR3 is TGTGCCAGCAGAGAAGACCGAACCAAGCAGTTCTTC. Translated, it gives CASREDRTKQFF.

This clonotype was detected once. The chain links TRBV15 to TRBJ2-5; 12 bases map to TRBD2. V trimming: 0 bases; J trimming: 12 bases; junction bases outside the gene matches: 8. Per germline, CDR1 LNHNV and CDR2 YYDKDF (reference sequence). The CDR3 consists of 15 residues. DNA for the CDR3: TGTGCCACCAGCAGAGATCTGACTAGCGGGGGCTACAAGTACTTC. Its translation is CATSRDLTSGGYKYF.

This clonotype was counted at least ten times. J is TRBJ2-5 and V is TRBV6-6, with D possibly matching TRBD2 (7 bases). CDR3 length: 14 residues. The germline V gene has CDR1 MNHNY and CDR2 SVGAGI (reference sequence). V lost 2 bases to trimming and J lost 3 bases, with 10 bases between them. This chain's CDR3 is CASSYQGGEETQYF. Written as DNA, the CDR3 is TGTGCCAGCAGTTACCAAGGGGGGGAAGAGACCCAGTACTTC.

The V gene is TRBV5-1, the J gene TRBJ2-3, with 8 bases that match TRBD2. The CDR3 is 19 residues long. V shed 7 bases and J 2 bases; nucleotides not matched to a gene: 21. Germline V gene lookup returns CDR1 SGHRS and CDR2 YFSETQ. CDR3 loop: CASGPGRYWSGGFTDTQYF. CDR3 nucleotide sequence: TGCGCCAGCGGCCCCGGCCGTTATTGGAGCGGGGGTTTCACAGATACGCAGTATTTT.

This clonotype was recorded at least ten times. The chain has TRBV19 and TRBJ1-5; D call uncertain. The length of the CDR3 is 17 residues. Trimming removed 6 bases at V and 0 bases at J, with 18 bases between. Germline lookup yields CDR1 LNHDA and CDR2 SQIVND (reference sequence). CDR3 DNA sequence: TGTGCCAGTAGGGAGTCCCTTGACTCTTATAGCAATCAGCCCCAGCATTTT. This codes for CASRESLDSYSNQPQHF.

This clonotype was counted between two and nine times. The chain links TRBV20-1 to TRBJ1-1; no firm D call. This CDR3 has 13 amino acids. Per the germline V gene, CDR1 is DFQATT and CDR2 is SNEGSKA (reference sequence). V shed 1 base and J shed 1 base, with 7 bases lying between them. The CDR3 sequence: CSARAKENTEAFF. The CDR3 nucleotides are TGCAGTGCTAGAGCTAAGGAGAACACTGAAGCTTTCTTT.

The sample holds one count of this clonotype. The chain combines TRBV15 with TRBJ1-5; 10 bases match TRBD1. V lost 4 bases to trimming and J lost 5 bases; unmatched junction nucleotides: 8. Germline values: CDR1 LNHNV, CDR2 YYDKDF (reference sequence). This CDR3 is 16 amino acids long. The CDR3 bases are TGTGCCACCAGCACGTATTTGGGGACAGGGGATCAGCCCCAGCATTTT. This gives the protein CATSTYLGTGDQPQHF. Variable domain in full (rest from reference TRBV15 and TRBJ1-5): DAMVIQNPRYQVTQFGKPVTLSCSQTLNHNVMYWYQQKSSQAPKLLFHYYDKDFNNEADTPDNFQSRRPNTSFCFLDIRSPGLGDTAMYLCATSTYLGTGDQPQHFGDGTRLSIL.

A note on this clonotype: Just one base apart from a much larger clone, this may be a read error. The CDR3 here is CSTRDQRSGGNTGELFF. Here the CDR3 DNA reads TGCAGTACTAGAGATCAAAGAAGCGGGGGAAACACCGGGGAGCTGTTTTTT. V gene TRBV20-1 combines with J gene TRBJ2-2; 8 bases line up with TRBD2. This CDR3 has 17 residues. Germline CDR1 reads DFQATT; CDR2 reads SNEGSKA (reference sequence).

This clonotype was seen at least ten times. The chain is built from TRBV6-6 and TRBJ1-1; no clear D gene. Germline-derived CDR1 and CDR2 are MNHNY and SVGAGI (reference sequence). The CDR3 spans 15 residues. Trimming pared 0 bases from V and 2 bases from J, leaving 10 bases between. The CDR3 spells CASSYSASLNTEAFF. As DNA, the CDR3 is TGTGCCAGCAGTTACTCCGCCAGCTTAAACACTGAAGCTTTCTTT.